Reported below is one TCR beta chain. Its cognate antigen is unknown. Total RNA from whole blood was isolated with no T cell sorting. The data were obtained in a study of monozygotic twins with inflammatory bowel disease. With the 5' RACE reads reprocessed, TCRdb shows one record per CDR3 protein and no DNA. This repertoire includes 150,000 to 200,000 distinct CDR3 sequences. Points from the study as a whole: Limited statistical power may explain no repertoire similarity difference between concordant and discordant twins.

The CDR3 sequence is 14 residues long. CDR1 and CDR2 (germline): SEHNR, FQNEAQ (reference sequence). The clonotype comes from a human donor with ulcerative colitis or Crohn's disease, or a healthy co-twin of an affected twin (not recorded which). The sequenced sample consisted of blood. J is TRBJ2-7 and V is TRBV7-9. CDR3 residues: CASSHSGTSYEQYF.